Listed below are T cell receptor beta chains from one sample, sequenced in a study of T cells in Graves' hyperthyroidism and ophthalmopathy. TCRdb fed the multiplex PCR reads into MiXCR, producing one record per CDR3 protein. The repertoire holds hundreds of thousands of distinct CDR3 sequences, with approximately 24% as singletons. The sequencing input was blood. Receptors were obtained from a woman aged 25 to 39 with Graves' ophthalmopathy. Both conserved end residues are part of each CDR3. Each record gives: J gene, D gene, clone size, V gene, CDR3 length, CDR3 DNA, CDR3 protein. D genes are given only for firm matches. Size tells how often a clone was seen (once, few, many) or the class of an expanded clone, and some rows leave it out.

J gene: TRBJ1-1
D gene: NA
clone size: many
V gene: TRBV5-1
CDR3 length: 13
CDR3 DNA: TGCGCCAGCAGCACTGACCTGGGCAATGAAGCTTTCTTT
CDR3 protein: CASSTDLGNEAFF

J gene: TRBJ2-7
D gene: TRBD2
clone size: many
V gene: TRBV10-3
CDR3 length: 15
CDR3 DNA: TGTGCCATCAGTGAGTTCGGGACTAGCTACTACGAGCAGTACTTC
CDR3 protein: CAISEFGTSYYEQYF

J gene: TRBJ2-7
D gene: NA
clone size: NA
V gene: TRBV6-1
CDR3 length: 14
CDR3 DNA: TGTGCCAGCACGGCTATGCGCGCATACTACGAGCAGTACTTC
CDR3 protein: CASTAMRAYYEQYF

J gene: TRBJ1-1
D gene: NA
clone size: NA
V gene: TRBV20-1
CDR3 length: 11
CDR3 DNA: TGCAGTGTCCCGGAATACACTGAAGCTTTCTTT
CDR3 protein: CSVPEYTEAFF

J gene: TRBJ1-2
D gene: TRBD1
clone size: many
V gene: TRBV6-1
CDR3 length: 14
CDR3 DNA: TGTGCCAGCAGAGCCGGACAGGGGGTTGATGGCTACACCTTC
CDR3 protein: CASRAGQGVDGYTF

J gene: TRBJ2-7
D gene: NA
clone size: few
V gene: TRBV7-9
CDR3 length: 15
CDR3 DNA: TGTGCCAGCAAGCCGGAAGGGGATTTCTCCTACGAGCAGTACTTC
CDR3 protein: CASKPEGDFSYEQYF

J gene: TRBJ1-1
D gene: NA
clone size: many
V gene: TRBV12-3/TRBV12-4
CDR3 length: 13
CDR3 DNA: TGTGCCAGCAGTTTACAAGACAGCCCTGAAGCTTTCTTT
CDR3 protein: CASSLQDSPEAFF

J gene: TRBJ1-5
D gene: NA
clone size: few
V gene: TRBV6-1
CDR3 length: 15
CDR3 DNA: TGTGCCAGCAGTGAGAGACAACCCGTGGGTCAGCCCCAGCATTTT
CDR3 protein: CASSERQPVGQPQHF

J gene: TRBJ1-5
D gene: NA
clone size: many
V gene: TRBV20-1
CDR3 length: 12
CDR3 DNA: TGCAGTGCTAGTTTGGCGGGGATGCCCCAGCATTTT
CDR3 protein: CSASLAGMPQHF

J gene: TRBJ2-7
D gene: NA
clone size: many
V gene: TRBV4-3
CDR3 length: 16
CDR3 DNA: TGCGCCAGCAGCCAGAGCCGCGGGACGGTACCCTACGAGCAGTACTTC
CDR3 protein: CASSQSRGTVPYEQYF

J gene: TRBJ1-5
D gene: NA
clone size: many
V gene: TRBV6-2/TRBV6-3
CDR3 length: 15
CDR3 DNA: TGTGCCAGCAGTTACGAGGAGGATAGCAATCAGCCCCAGCATTTT
CDR3 protein: CASSYEEDSNQPQHF

J gene: TRBJ2-5
D gene: NA
clone size: many
V gene: TRBV6-2/TRBV6-3
CDR3 length: 15
CDR3 DNA: TGTGCCACTGATGCGGCAGGGGATCTTCAAGAGACCCAGTACTTC
CDR3 protein: CATDAAGDLQETQYF

J gene: TRBJ2-7
D gene: NA
clone size: many
V gene: TRBV29-1
CDR3 length: 13
CDR3 DNA: TGCAGCGTACGCCTGGACAGCTCCTACGAGCAGTACTTC
CDR3 protein: CSVRLDSSYEQYF

J gene: TRBJ2-7
D gene: NA
clone size: few
V gene: TRBV19
CDR3 length: 17
CDR3 DNA: TGTGCCAGTAGTCCCCTCCGGTGGCAGGCGAGCTCCTACGAGCAGTACTTC
CDR3 protein: CASSPLRWQASSYEQYF

J gene: TRBJ2-4
D gene: NA
clone size: few
V gene: TRBV20-1
CDR3 length: 14
CDR3 DNA: TGCAGTGCTAGAGATTCGATCTCCGCGGACATTCAGTACTTC
CDR3 protein: CSARDSISADIQYF

J gene: TRBJ2-7
D gene: TRBD1
clone size: many
V gene: TRBV11-2
CDR3 length: 15
CDR3 DNA: TGTGCCAGCAGCTCCCTCCGGGACAGGGTATACGAGCAGTACTTC
CDR3 protein: CASSSLRDRVYEQYF

J gene: TRBJ1-2
D gene: NA
clone size: many
V gene: TRBV12-3/TRBV12-4
CDR3 length: 13
CDR3 DNA: TGTGCCAGCAGTTTTCAACCCTTAGTTGGCTACACCTTC
CDR3 protein: CASSFQPLVGYTF

J gene: TRBJ2-7
D gene: NA
clone size: NA
V gene: TRBV11-2
CDR3 length: 15
CDR3 DNA: TGTGCCAGCAGCTTAGAGGCTAGCGCCTCCTACGAGCAGTACTTC
CDR3 protein: CASSLEASASYEQYF

J gene: TRBJ1-3
D gene: NA
clone size: many
V gene: TRBV12-3/TRBV12-4
CDR3 length: 14
CDR3 DNA: TGTGCCAGCAGGGTGGGGGGCTCTGGAAACACCATATATTTT
CDR3 protein: CASRVGGSGNTIYF

J gene: TRBJ2-7
D gene: NA
clone size: once
V gene: TRBV6-1
CDR3 length: 14
CDR3 DNA: TGTGCCAGCAGTGAGGAGGCCACAGAGGACGAGCAGTACTTC
CDR3 protein: CASSEEATEDEQYF

J gene: TRBJ2-3
D gene: TRBD2
clone size: few
V gene: TRBV6-2/TRBV6-3
CDR3 length: 17
CDR3 DNA: TGTGCCAGCAGTACCCCGACTAGCGGGGAACCCACAGATACGCAGTATTTT
CDR3 protein: CASSTPTSGEPTDTQYF

J gene: TRBJ1-5
D gene: NA
clone size: many
V gene: TRBV6-1
CDR3 length: 14
CDR3 DNA: TGTGCCAGCAGTGAGTTTGATAGCAATCAGCCCCAGCATTTT
CDR3 protein: CASSEFDSNQPQHF

J gene: TRBJ2-2
D gene: TRBD2
clone size: many
V gene: TRBV6-5
CDR3 length: 17
CDR3 DNA: TGTGCCAGCAGTTACTCTAGCGGGGGCACGAACACCGGGGAGCTGTTTTTT
CDR3 protein: CASSYSSGGTNTGELFF

J gene: TRBJ2-5
D gene: TRBD2
clone size: many
V gene: TRBV20-1
CDR3 length: 15
CDR3 DNA: TGCAGTGCTAGAGGGGGTAGCGGGGGGGCGGAGACCCAGTACTTC
CDR3 protein: CSARGGSGGAETQYF

J gene: TRBJ2-6
D gene: NA
clone size: NA
V gene: TRBV29-1
CDR3 length: 17
CDR3 DNA: TGCAGCGACAATCAGAGCGGTCGAAGCTCTGGGGCCAACGTCCTGACTTTC
CDR3 protein: CSDNQSGRSSGANVLTF

J gene: TRBJ1-1
D gene: NA
clone size: many
V gene: TRBV29-1
CDR3 length: 13
CDR3 DNA: TGCAGCGTTTTCGTCCAGGGAAACACTGAAGCTTTCTTT
CDR3 protein: CSVFVQGNTEAFF

J gene: TRBJ1-5
D gene: TRBD1
clone size: NA
V gene: TRBV30
CDR3 length: 14
CDR3 DNA: TGTGCCTGGAGCCACCGACAGGGTGATCAGCCCCAGCATTTT
CDR3 protein: CAWSHRQGDQPQHF

J gene: TRBJ1-2
D gene: NA
clone size: few
V gene: TRBV29-1
CDR3 length: 11
CDR3 DNA: TGCAGCGTTGACGGGGGGCAAGGCTACACCTTC
CDR3 protein: CSVDGGQGYTF

J gene: TRBJ1-6
D gene: TRBD1
clone size: many
V gene: TRBV12-3/TRBV12-4
CDR3 length: 14
CDR3 DNA: TGTGCCAGCAGTGAGGACAGGGGACGGTCACCCCTCCACTTT
CDR3 protein: CASSEDRGRSPLHF

J gene: TRBJ2-7
D gene: NA
clone size: NA
V gene: TRBV3-1
CDR3 length: 14
CDR3 DNA: TGTGCCAGCAGCCAAGCATCTGACACCTACGAGCAGTACTTC
CDR3 protein: CASSQASDTYEQYF

J gene: TRBJ2-7
D gene: NA
clone size: many
V gene: TRBV13
CDR3 length: 12
CDR3 DNA: TGTGCCAGCAGCATAACAGGATACGAGCAGTACTTC
CDR3 protein: CASSITGYEQYF

J gene: TRBJ1-1
D gene: NA
clone size: many
V gene: TRBV7-2
CDR3 length: 14
CDR3 DNA: TGTGCCAGCAGCTTATATGGCCCCCACACTGAAGCTTTCTTT
CDR3 protein: CASSLYGPHTEAFF

J gene: TRBJ1-1
D gene: NA
clone size: many
V gene: TRBV2
CDR3 length: 14
CDR3 DNA: TGTGCCAGCAGTGGTTCCGTCATGAACACTGAAGCTTTCTTT
CDR3 protein: CASSGSVMNTEAFF

J gene: TRBJ1-1
D gene: TRBD1
clone size: many
V gene: TRBV20-1
CDR3 length: 16
CDR3 DNA: TGCAGTGCTAGAGCGGCAGGGGGCAATTTTGGAACTGAAGCTTTCTTT
CDR3 protein: CSARAAGGNFGTEAFF

J gene: TRBJ1-1
D gene: NA
clone size: many
V gene: TRBV5-1
CDR3 length: 13
CDR3 DNA: TGCGCCAGCAGCGACTGGAGGTACACTGAAGCTTTCTTT
CDR3 protein: CASSDWRYTEAFF

J gene: TRBJ1-1
D gene: NA
clone size: many
V gene: TRBV14
CDR3 length: 14
CDR3 DNA: TGTGCCAGCAGCCTAACCTGGATGAGGGCTGAAGCTTTCTTT
CDR3 protein: CASSLTWMRAEAFF

J gene: TRBJ1-1
D gene: TRBD1
clone size: NA
V gene: TRBV12-3/TRBV12-4
CDR3 length: 15
CDR3 DNA: TGTGCCAGCAGTCCGTGGGACAGTGGGTACACTGAAGCTTTCTTT
CDR3 protein: CASSPWDSGYTEAFF

J gene: TRBJ2-6
D gene: NA
clone size: few
V gene: TRBV18
CDR3 length: 17
CDR3 DNA: TGTGCCAGCTCCCAACGGACGGACGCCTCTGGGGTCAACGTCCTGACTTTC
CDR3 protein: CASSQRTDASGVNVLTF

J gene: TRBJ1-2
D gene: NA
clone size: many
V gene: TRBV7-2
CDR3 length: 15
CDR3 DNA: TGTGCCAGCAGCTTAGCAACAGGGACTAAATATGGCTACACCTTC
CDR3 protein: CASSLATGTKYGYTF

J gene: TRBJ2-7
D gene: NA
clone size: many
V gene: TRBV12-3/TRBV12-4
CDR3 length: 14
CDR3 DNA: TGTGCCAGCAGATACAGGGAGAGCTCCTACGAGCAGTACTTC
CDR3 protein: CASRYRESSYEQYF

J gene: TRBJ1-5
D gene: NA
clone size: NA
V gene: TRBV18
CDR3 length: 15
CDR3 DNA: TGTGCCAGCTCACCGGATGTACAGGGCCCCCAGCCCCAGCATTTT
CDR3 protein: CASSPDVQGPQPQHF

J gene: TRBJ1-1
D gene: NA
clone size: few
V gene: TRBV28
CDR3 length: 17
CDR3 DNA: TGTGCCAGCTCTTTAATTGGGTCCTGGGGTCCGCGCACTGAAGCTTTCTTT
CDR3 protein: CASSLIGSWGPRTEAFF

J gene: TRBJ1-1
D gene: NA
clone size: NA
V gene: TRBV12-3/TRBV12-4
CDR3 length: 13
CDR3 DNA: TGTGCCAGCAAAGCAGGGTCGAACACTGAAGCTTTCTTT
CDR3 protein: CASKAGSNTEAFF

J gene: TRBJ2-5
D gene: NA
clone size: many
V gene: TRBV20-1
CDR3 length: 13
CDR3 DNA: TGCAGTGCGGCGACAGACGATCAAGAGACCCAGTACTTC
CDR3 protein: CSAATDDQETQYF

J gene: TRBJ2-3
D gene: TRBD2
clone size: few
V gene: TRBV20-1
CDR3 length: 17
CDR3 DNA: TGCAGTGCCCTACGTCGTCTAGCGGGGGGTAACACAGATACGCAGTATTTT
CDR3 protein: CSALRRLAGGNTDTQYF

J gene: TRBJ2-7
D gene: NA
clone size: many
V gene: TRBV30
CDR3 length: 12
CDR3 DNA: TGTGCCTGGAGTGGCAGCACCTACGAGCAGTACTTC
CDR3 protein: CAWSGSTYEQYF

J gene: TRBJ2-7
D gene: NA
clone size: many
V gene: TRBV20-1
CDR3 length: 12
CDR3 DNA: TGCAGCCCGGACAGGGAGGGCTACGAGCAGTACTTC
CDR3 protein: CSPDREGYEQYF

J gene: TRBJ2-3
D gene: NA
clone size: many
V gene: TRBV27
CDR3 length: 15
CDR3 DNA: TGTGCCAGCAGTTTAATAGGGGCATACACAGATACGCAGTATTTT
CDR3 protein: CASSLIGAYTDTQYF

J gene: TRBJ2-2
D gene: TRBD2
clone size: NA
V gene: TRBV30
CDR3 length: 15
CDR3 DNA: TGTGCCTGGAGTGGGGACTACCTCAACACCGGGGAGCTGTTTTTT
CDR3 protein: CAWSGDYLNTGELFF

J gene: TRBJ2-5
D gene: TRBD1
clone size: many
V gene: TRBV13
CDR3 length: 15
CDR3 DNA: TGTGCCAGCAGCTTAGGCCAGGGGGCAGGAGAGACCCAGTACTTC
CDR3 protein: CASSLGQGAGETQYF

J gene: TRBJ1-5
D gene: NA
clone size: many
V gene: TRBV7-8
CDR3 length: 15
CDR3 DNA: TGTGCCAGCGCGGCACAGATAATAAGCAATCAGCCCCAGCATTTT
CDR3 protein: CASAAQIISNQPQHF

J gene: TRBJ2-2
D gene: NA
clone size: many
V gene: TRBV28
CDR3 length: 15
CDR3 DNA: TGTGCCAGCAGTTTGGCAATGGCAAACACCGGGGAGCTGTTTTTT
CDR3 protein: CASSLAMANTGELFF

J gene: TRBJ1-3
D gene: NA
clone size: NA
V gene: TRBV5-1
CDR3 length: 15
CDR3 DNA: TGCGCCAGCAGCTCGGACAGCCTCTCTGGAAACACCATATATTTT
CDR3 protein: CASSSDSLSGNTIYF

J gene: TRBJ2-7
D gene: NA
clone size: NA
V gene: TRBV7-2
CDR3 length: 12
CDR3 DNA: TGTGCCAGCAGCTTGTCCCGTAACGAGCAGTACTTC
CDR3 protein: CASSLSRNEQYF

J gene: TRBJ2-7
D gene: TRBD1
clone size: NA
V gene: TRBV6-2/TRBV6-3
CDR3 length: 15
CDR3 DNA: TGTGCCAGCAGTTACCCCGACAGGGGATTATACGAGCAGTACTTC
CDR3 protein: CASSYPDRGLYEQYF